A single sample gave rise to the 15 T cell receptor beta chains below, sequenced in a study of T cell clonality in common variable immunodeficiency (dated by TCRdb to about 2015). Library construction relied on the immunoSEQ multiplex PCR assay. The source is immuneACCESS, and TCRdb retained only in-frame sequences with V and J called. Part of the clones is not carried over; for the studies checked, unresolved V genes explain less than half of this, and the remainder is unexplained. In this sample, approximately 81,000 clones appear, none counted once only. The ten largest clones capture approximately 0.8% of the sample. Sequencing was done on a sample of peripheral blood mononuclear cells. The source of these receptors is a person aged 18 to 75 in good health.

In its sample, this clone was seen many times. With the read ending 3 residues before the CDR3 end, the germline J gene is used to fill in that end. V and J are TRBV12-3 or TRBV12-4 and TRBJ2-1; 10 nucleotides align to TRBD2. The CDR3 length is 14 residues. The trim removed 5 bases at V and 4 bases at J, leaving 2 bases unmatched. CDR3 DNA (partial): TGTGCCAGCAGTACTAGCGGGACTTACAATGAG. Its translation: CASSTSGTYNE. The whole CDR3 protein is CASSTSGTYNEQFF.

This clone was counted at least ten times. The CDR3 extends 3 residues past the end of the read, so its final part is completed from the germline J gene. This chain joins TRBV7-2 and TRBJ1-4, with D unresolved. The V end lost 6 bases, the J end lost 7 bases, and 15 bases lay between the germline ends. Germline CDR1 is SGHTA and CDR2 is FQGNSA. This CDR3 region has 14 residues. Incomplete CDR3 DNA: TGTGCCAGCAGATCTCCGGCTGGCGGTGAAAAA. It codes for CASRSPAGGEK. The full-length CDR3 reads as CASRSPAGGEKLFF.

Concerning this clone itself: The CDR3 extends 3 residues past the end of the read, so its final part is completed from the germline J gene. The chain uses TRBV5-1 and TRBJ2-1; 7 bases match TRBD1. With 3 bases clipped from V and 9 bases from J, the junction kept 15 bases outside the gene matches. Per the germline V gene, CDR1 is SGHRS and CDR2 is YFSETQ. The CDR3 length is 16 residues. The CDR3 DNA, read in part, is TGCGCCAGCAGCTATTGGCCGGACAGGACAAGCAGTGAG. It encodes CASSYWPDRTSSE. The entire CDR3 is CASSYWPDRTSSEQFF. Supplemented by reference TRBV5-1 and TRBJ2-1, the full variable domain reads KAGVTQTPRYLIKTRGQQVTLSCSPISGHRSVSWYQQTPGQGLQFLFEYFSETQRNKGNFPGRFSGRQFSNSRSEMNVSTLELGDSALYLCASSYWPDRTSSEQFFGPGTRLTVL.

At least ten counts were recorded for this clone. Compared with germline, one end of the junction differs, possibly owing to a read error. The read is 3 residues too short to cover the CDR3 end, so that end is filled in from the germline J gene. The rearrangement links TRBV4-2 to TRBJ1-6; TRBD1 might be the D (6 bases). The CDR3 runs to 13 residues. Germline assignment: CDR1 LGHNA and CDR2 YNFKEQ. Incomplete CDR3 DNA: TGCGCCAGCAGCCACGGACAGAATTCACCC. Its translation is CASSHGQNSP. The entire CDR3 protein reads CASSHGQNSPLHF.

For this clone: Read coverage stops 3 residues before the CDR3 terminus; the germline J gene supplies the remainder. V is TRBV6-2 or TRBV6-3 and J is TRBJ2-4; TRBD1 aligns across 7 bases. Germline V CDR1 and CDR2: MNHEY, SVGEGT. CDR3 length: 13 amino acids. The CDR3 DNA, read in part, is TGTGCCAGCAGTCCCGGGACAGAGAGTGGT. Residues: CASSPGTESG. The full CDR3 protein reads CASSPGTESGQYF.

Concerning this clone itself: The read terminates 3 residues before the CDR3 end, so the remaining end is supplied by the germline J gene. J is TRBJ1-3 and V is TRBV29-1; 12 bases match TRBD1. V lost 6 bases, J lost 8 bases, and 8 bases stayed unmatched. The CDR3 extends over 14 amino acids. CDR1 SQVTM and CDR2 ANQGSEA come from the germline V gene. CDR3 protein: CSVGTGGRQDTIYF. The CDR3 DNA, read in part, is TGCAGCGTCGGGACAGGGGGCCGCCAGGACACC.

This clone was seen ten or more times. The read halts 3 residues ahead of the CDR3 end, with the missing end drawn from the germline J gene. The genes are TRBV19 and TRBJ2-7, with 7 positions matching TRBD2. The length of the CDR3 is 15 residues. Germline V gene sequence: CDR1 LNHDA, CDR2 SQIVND (reference sequence). V shed 5 bases, J shed 2 bases, and the junction held 9 bases outside the gene matches. The DNA read from the CDR3 is TGTGCCAGTAGTCTCCGTAGCGGGCTCACCTACGAG. Protein product: CASSLRSGLTYE. The full CDR3 protein is CASSLRSGLTYEQYF.

In this sample, this clone turned up a few times. The read halts 3 residues ahead of the CDR3 end, with the missing end drawn from the germline J gene. The V and J genes are TRBV18 and TRBJ1-1; D remains unclear. This CDR3 has 12 residues. Trimming pared 3 bases from V and 5 bases from J, leaving 7 bases between. Per the germline V gene, CDR1 is KGHSH and CDR2 is LQKENI. CDR3 residues: CASSPVSTEAFF. The sequenced part of the CDR3 DNA is TGTGCCAGCTCACCTGTCTCTACTGAA.

This clone showed up many times. Sequencing ends 3 residues short of the CDR3 end; the germline J gene provides the rest. The chain combines TRBV12-3 or TRBV12-4 with TRBJ1-5, with D perhaps TRBD1 (5 bases). The CDR3 extends over 13 amino acids. Trimming stripped 3 bases from V and 7 bases from J, with 10 bases between. The CDR3: CASSLGTGQPQHF. Partial CDR3 DNA: TGTGCCAGCAGTTTGGGCACAGGACAGCCC.

This clone came up many times. The read ends 3 residues before the CDR3 terminus; that terminus is restored from the germline J gene. V gene TRBV28 combines with J gene TRBJ1-4, with D perhaps TRBD1 (6 bases). V lost 8 bases, J lost 6 bases, and 19 bases lay in between. The length of the CDR3 is 15 residues. Germline CDR1 reads MDHEN; CDR2 reads SYDVKM. Partial CDR3 DNA: TGTGCCAGCCGCAAAGGAGGGGGTATGGATGAAAAA. Its translation is CASRKGGGMDEK. The whole CDR3 region reads CASRKGGGMDEKLFF.

Ten or more counts support this clone. The read is 3 residues too short to cover the CDR3 end, so that end is filled in from the germline J gene. The rearrangement links TRBV5-4 to TRBJ2-1, with 9 bases fitting TRBD2. Germline lookup yields CDR1 SGHNT and CDR2 YYREEE (reference sequence). Trimming took 0 bases from V and 2 from J; bases not matched to a gene: 3. This CDR3 has 16 residues. CDR3 sequence: CASSLELAGAYNEQFF. CDR3 DNA (partial): TGTGCCAGCAGCTTGGAACTAGCGGGTGCCTACAATGAG.

With regard to this clone: A much larger clonotype is one base distant, so this may be a read error. The CDR3 end is not reached by the read, which stops 3 residues before it; the germline J gene fills it in. The chain is built from TRBV11-1 and TRBJ1-1; unclear D gene. The V end lost 1 base, the J end lost 3 bases, and 3 bases lay between the germline ends. The germline gives CDR1 SGHAT, CDR2 FQDESV (reference sequence). This CDR3 contains 12 residues. The covered CDR3 bases are TGTGCCAGCAGCTTAGAGGACACTGAA. It encodes CASSLEDTE. In full, the CDR3 reads CASSLEDTEAFF. The full variable domain, in which reference TRBV11-1 and TRBJ1-1 provide the parts outside the CDR3, is EAEVAQSPRYKITEKSQAVAFWCDPISGHATLYWYRQILGQGPELLVQFQDESVVDDSQLPKDRFSAERLKGVDSTLKIQPAELGDSAMYLCASSLEDTEAFFGQGTRLTVV.

This clone was detected ten times or more. Read coverage stops 3 residues before the CDR3 terminus; the germline J gene supplies the remainder. This chain links TRBV2 with TRBJ2-5, with 7 bases matching TRBD1. The CDR3 is 14 residues long. Germline V gives CDR1 SNHLY, CDR2 FYNNEI. V gave up 6 bases and J gave up 4 bases; unmatched junction bases: 8. The CDR3: CASRTDRVGETQYF. Incomplete CDR3 DNA: TGTGCCAGCAGGACCGACAGGGTGGGAGAGACC.

This clone has a count of ten or more. The read falls 3 residues short of the CDR3 end, and the missing part is taken from the germline J gene. J is TRBJ2-1 and V is TRBV9, with D maybe TRBD2 (6 bases). V gave up 7 bases and J gave up 5 bases, with 16 bases separating them. The length of the CDR3 is 14 residues. Germline V gene lookup returns CDR1 SGDLS and CDR2 YYNGEE. The CDR3 protein is CASGTGGGHNEQFF. The part of the CDR3 DNA that was read is TGTGCCAGCGGGACTGGCGGAGGTCACAATGAG.

Ten or more counts support this clone. The DNA ends 3 residues before the CDR3 does, and the rest of the CDR3 is filled in from the germline J gene. The V gene is TRBV19, the J gene TRBJ1-1; 10 bases agree with TRBD1. The CDR3 is 14 amino acids. CDR1 is LNHDA and CDR2 is SQIVND in the germline V gene (reference sequence). Trimming at V came to 10 bases and at J to 5 bases, leaving 10 bases not matched to a gene. The CDR3 loop reads CATSRDRGRTEAFF. The covered CDR3 bases are TGTGCCACGTCCCGGGACAGGGGACGTACTGAA. Using reference TRBV19 and TRBJ1-1 for the parts outside the CDR3, the full variable domain is DGGITQSPKYLFRKEGQNVTLSCEQNLNHDAMYWYRQDPGQGLRLIYYSQIVNDFQKGDIAEGYSVSREKKESFPLTVTSAQKNPTAFYLCATSRDRGRTEAFFGQGTRLTVV.